This TCR beta chain was documented in a study of cytomegalovirus exposure and HLA in healthy donors. This CDR3 contains 13 residues. Germline CDR1 is LNHDA and CDR2 is SQIVND (reference sequence). V gave up 6 bases and J gave up 9 bases; unmatched junction bases: 4. With 60 Vbeta and 13 Jbeta primers, the PCR was carried out. Profiled with immunoSEQ multiplex PCR; TCRdb holds only in-frame clones, not every one. Of around 140,000 clones listed, 78% are singletons. Comments on this clone: Its antigen is unknown.

Study results and limitations: A later analysis found common viral pathogens apparently linked to several of the most significant clusters.

Participants comprised healthy donors of bone marrow. Sequenced: PBMCs. This sequence joins TRBV19 and TRBJ1-6; 8 bases map to TRBD1. The TCR was taken from a woman younger than 30 in good health and CMV-seropositive. The CDR3: CASRQGASSPLHF. Here the CDR3 DNA reads TGTGCCAGTAGGCAGGGGGCTAGTTCACCCCTCCACTTT.